This T cell receptor beta chain was found in a study of T cells in Graves' hyperthyroidism and ophthalmopathy. This clonotype was seen a few times. The CDR3 loop spans 17 amino acids. Per the germline V gene, CDR1 is SGHRS and CDR2 is YFSETQ. Trimming cost V 1 base and J 0 bases; bases outside gene matches: 9. Amplified TCR beta CDR3 regions came from RNA transcripts. HTBI primers were the set used in a first-round RT-PCR of the TCR CDR3. TCRdb processed the multiplex PCR reads anew with MiXCR; each CDR3 protein has one entry. Of about 420,000 distinct CDR3 sequences detected, around 14% appear once; the ten largest clones hold roughly 14%.

Sequenced sample: blood. The rearrangement links TRBV5-1 to TRBJ1-1; 7 nucleotides line up with TRBD1. The source is a woman in her late teens or twenties with Graves' hyperthyroidism. CDR3 amino acids: CASSLRNRGNLNTEAFF. The CDR3 bases are TGCGCCAGCAGCTTGCGGAACAGGGGAAATTTGAACACTGAAGCTTTCTTT.